The 21 T cell receptor beta chains presented below share a single source sample, sequenced in a study of blood T cells in healthy people across ages. A second PCR of 7 to 11 cycles used a sample-barcoded 5' primer and a J-beta primer mix. TCRdb fed the 5' RACE reads into MiXCR, producing one record per CDR3 protein. The sample yields some 800,000 distinct CDR3 sequences, more than 20% seen once. These data also featured in a second study, about T cells of mothers and their children.

The sequenced sample was blood. Receptor source: a boy aged 5-17 years in good health.

There are a few counts of this clonotype. J is TRBJ1-4 and V is TRBV6-5, with 7 bases that match TRBD1. CDR3 length: 12 amino acids. Germline CDR1 and CDR2: MNHEY and SVGAGI. J lost 7 bases, V lost 6 bases, and 2 bases had no gene match. The CDR3 DNA follows: TGTGCCAGCAGGACAGGGCGTGAAAAACTGTTTTTT. Amino acids: CASRTGREKLFF.

This clonotype was counted between two and nine times. Written as DNA, the CDR3 is TGCAGCGTTGAAGGAGAACAGGGAGCAGACTATGGCTACACCTTC. Its translation is CSVEGEQGADYGYTF. The chain has TRBV29-1 and TRBJ1-2; the D gene is possibly TRBD1 (6 bases). The germline V and J ends were trimmed by 1 base and 3 bases, with 15 bases remaining between them. CDR1 and CDR2 (germline): SQVTM, ANQGSEA. The CDR3 totals 15 residues.

This clonotype came up a few times. The gene calls are TRBV4-3 and TRBJ2-1; D is possibly TRBD1 or TRBD2 (6 bases each). Germline V gene lookup returns CDR1 LGHNA and CDR2 YSLEER. The CDR3 sequence is 17 residues long. Trimming pared 8 bases from V and 4 bases from J, leaving 24 bases between. The DNA for the CDR3 is TGCGCCAGCGGCAAAGACGTAGGGGGGAGTGGGTACAATGAGCAGTTCTTC. Translation: CASGKDVGGSGYNEQFF.

This sequence joins TRBV10-3 and TRBJ2-2, with 13 nucleotides matching TRBD2. V gave up 2 bases and J gave up 6 bases; unmatched junction bases: 9. Germline V CDR1 and CDR2: ENHRY, SYGVKD. CDR3 length equals 18 residues. CDR3 loop: CAISEKSGTSGMPGELFF. For the CDR3, the DNA is TGTGCCATCAGTGAGAAGTCCGGGACTAGCGGGATGCCCGGGGAGCTGTTTTTT.

The chain joins TRBV19 to TRBJ2-7, with 9 bases lining up with TRBD1. CDR1 is LNHDA and CDR2 is SQIVND in the germline V gene (reference sequence). The J segment lost 5 bases and the V segment lost 6 bases, leaving 8 bases of the junction unmatched. This CDR3 is 14 amino acids long. The CDR3 sequence is CASSPGTGSHEQYF. The DNA of the CDR3 is TGTGCCAGTAGCCCGGGGACAGGGTCCCACGAGCAGTACTTC. Complete variable domain (other parts from reference TRBV19 and TRBJ2-7): DGGITQSPKYLFRKEGQNVTLSCEQNLNHDAMYWYRQDPGQGLRLIYYSQIVNDFQKGDIAEGYSVSREKKESFPLTVTSAQKNPTAFYLCASSPGTGSHEQYFGPGTRLTVT.

A few counts support this clonotype. The chain couples TRBV29-1 to TRBJ2-1; 7 bases are a match to TRBD2. Germline CDR1 reads SQVTM; CDR2 reads ANQGSEA. With 3 bases clipped from V and 0 bases from J, the junction kept 5 bases outside the gene matches. The CDR3 runs to 15 residues. DNA of the CDR3: TGCAGCGTTGACCGAGCGGGGAACTCCTACAATGAGCAGTTCTTC. It specifies CSVDRAGNSYNEQFF.

This clonotype turned up a few times. The chain has TRBV6-5 and TRBJ2-5; perhaps D is TRBD1 or TRBD2 (7 bases each). Between the trimmed V and J ends, which lost 2 bases and 2 bases, there was a span of 21 bases. CDR3 length: 18 residues. CDR1 and CDR2 from the germline V gene are MNHEY and SVGAGI. CDR3 residues: CASSYPGGGTDDQETQYF. In DNA form, the CDR3 reads TGTGCCAGCAGTTACCCTGGGGGGGGGACAGATGATCAAGAGACCCAGTACTTC.

In this sample, this clonotype turned up a few times. The chain employs TRBV21-1 and TRBJ2-5; the listed D gene, TRBD2, was not tested against the DNA. The end of the DNA is better explained by TRBJ2-7, so the J call may be wrong. TRBV21-1 represents a pseudogene. This CDR3 is 15 amino acids long. This CDR3 reads CASSPRNGALYEQYF. CDR3 in DNA: TGTGCCAGCAGCCCAAGAAATGGGGCCCTCTACGAGCAGTACTTC.

The rearrangement uses TRBV19 and TRBJ2-1; unclear D gene. Deletions cut 3 bases from V and 6 bases from J, with 15 bases between. There are 15 residues in the CDR3. Per germline, CDR1 LNHDA and CDR2 SQIVND (reference sequence). This CDR3 is CASSISPGGSNEQFF. CDR3 bases: TGTGCCAGTAGTATTAGCCCTGGCGGTTCCAATGAGCAGTTCTTC.

The V call is TRBV3-1, the J call TRBJ2-1; D is perhaps TRBD2 (6 bases). The CDR3 is made up of 16 amino acids. Germline lookup yields CDR1 LGHDT and CDR2 YNNKEL (reference sequence). Trimming left V 4 bases short and J 7 bases short, with 20 bases between. CDR3 region: CASSPLEGGPYNEQFF. DNA of the CDR3: TGTGCCAGCAGCCCCCTCGAAGGAGGGCCTTATAATGAGCAGTTCTTC.

This clonotype was seen a few times. The J gene is TRBJ2-7, the V gene TRBV5-1; D is unresolved. Trimming took 0 bases from V and 3 from J, leaving 7 bases between them. The CDR3 runs 13 residues. The germline gives CDR1 SGHRS, CDR2 YFSETQ. The DNA for the CDR3 is TGCGCCAGCAGCTTGGAACGGGTCTACGAGCAGTACTTC. Translated: CASSLERVYEQYF.

V usage is TRBV30 and J usage is TRBJ1-2; TRBD1 might be the D (6 bases). CDR3 size: 15 residues. Germline values: CDR1 GTSNPN, CDR2 SVGIG (reference sequence). Between the trimmed V and J ends, which lost 4 bases and 2 bases, there was a span of 17 bases. In DNA form, the CDR3 reads TGTGCCTGGACCCGAGGGGGGGGCGCGAACTATGGCTACACCTTC. It specifies CAWTRGGGANYGYTF.

This clonotype turned up a few times. The chain is built from TRBV12-3 or TRBV12-4 and TRBJ1-5, with D possibly being TRBD1 (5 bases). Trimming left V 6 bases short and J 4 bases short, with 13 bases between. The CDR3 loop spans 14 amino acids. The CDR3 DNA follows: TGTGCCAGCAGCTCCCTGGGGGGGAATCAGCCCCAGCATTTT. Its translation is CASSSLGGNQPQHF.

This clonotype has just a few counts. The chain joins TRBV4-3 to TRBJ1-2, with D perhaps TRBD1 (6 bases). The CDR3 consists of 14 residues. V lost 3 bases and J 1 base, leaving 9 bases between the germline ends. Per the germline V gene, CDR1 is LGHNA and CDR2 is YSLEER. CDR3 sequence: CASSQDRHNYGYTF. CDR3 DNA: TGCGCCAGCAGCCAGGACAGACATAACTATGGCTACACCTTC.

This chain connects TRBV10-3 to TRBJ1-2; 11 bases are shared with TRBD1. This CDR3 has 15 amino acids. Per the germline V gene, CDR1 is ENHRY and CDR2 is SYGVKD. V shed 6 bases and J 7 bases; nucleotides not matched to a gene: 10. This CDR3 is CAISPGQGVYSGYTF. The CDR3 DNA sequence: TGTGCCATCAGCCCGGGACAGGGGGTTTACAGTGGCTACACCTTC.

The chain uses TRBV7-2 and TRBJ2-1, with TRBD1 identical over 7 bases. CDR1 SGHTA and CDR2 FQGNSA come from the germline V gene. V gave up 5 bases and J gave up 4 bases; unmatched junction bases: 8. This CDR3 has 15 residues. CDR3 protein: CASSRPGTAYNEQFF. In DNA, the CDR3 is TGTGCCAGCAGCCGCCCCGGGACAGCATACAATGAGCAGTTCTTC.

CDR3 nucleotides: TGTGCCAGCAGTTTTGGTACAGCATCCAATCAGCCCCAGCATTTT. This translates into CASSFGTASNQPQHF. The chain has TRBV28 and TRBJ1-5; D remains ambiguous. This CDR3 region has 15 residues. Per the germline V gene, CDR1 is MDHEN and CDR2 is SYDVKM. Trimming shortened V by 3 bases and J by 3 bases, and 12 bases separated the two germline ends.

The V and J genes are TRBV7-9 and TRBJ2-2; 8 bases align to TRBD1. The CDR3 contains 17 residues. After removal of 4 bases from V and 5 bases from J, the junction contained 12 bases not matched to a gene. Germline V gene sequence: CDR1 SEHNR, CDR2 FQNEAQ (reference sequence). The CDR3 loop reads CASSSFQGAPGTGELFF. Here the CDR3 DNA reads TGTGCCAGCAGCTCATTCCAGGGGGCGCCGGGAACCGGGGAGCTGTTTTTT. Variable domain in full (rest from reference TRBV7-9 and TRBJ2-2): DTGVSQNPRHKITKRGQNVTFRCDPISEHNRLYWYRQTLGQGPEFLTYFQNEAQLEKSRLLSDRFSAERPKGSFSTLEIQRTEQGDSAMYLCASSSFQGAPGTGELFFGEGSRLTVL.

This clonotype has only a few counts. The chain carries TRBV7-8 and TRBJ2-5; D tentatively fits TRBD1 or TRBD2 (5 bases each). V lost 4 bases, J lost 0 bases, and 12 bases lay in between. The CDR3 runs 15 residues. Germline V gives CDR1 SGHVS, CDR2 FQNEAQ. The CDR3 protein is CASSSDRGHQETQYF. The CDR3 DNA follows: TGTGCCAGCAGCTCCGATCGGGGACACCAAGAGACCCAGTACTTC.

The rearrangement joins TRBV18 to TRBJ1-6, with D possibly TRBD1 on 5 matching bases. CDR3 length: 15 residues. Deletions cut 3 bases from V and 8 bases from J, with 14 bases between. CDR1 and CDR2 from the germline V gene are KGHSH and LQKENI. The CDR3 here is CASSPPGTAYSPLHF. The DNA for the CDR3 is TGTGCCAGCTCACCGCCCGGGACTGCCTATTCACCCCTCCACTTT.

This clonotype was seen at least ten times. The J gene is TRBJ2-3, the V gene TRBV12-3 or TRBV12-4, with D perhaps matching TRBD2 (6 bases). V was trimmed by 5 bases and J by 2 bases, leaving 17 bases between them. The CDR3 length is 16 residues. CDR3 region: CASSGGLPANTDTQYF. Written as DNA, the CDR3 is TGTGCCAGCAGTGGGGGACTCCCAGCAAACACAGATACGCAGTATTTT.